These 27 T cell receptor beta chains share one sample of origin, sequenced in a study of beta chain features in type 1 diabetes. Of the isolated RNA, all was reverse transcribed, and so the sequenced material was expressed TCRB transcripts. The protocol was immunoSEQ multiplex PCR, while the TCRdb copy is restricted to in-frame clones and leaves out a portion. The table has hundreds of thousands of clones, 13% to 15% seen once. The sample consisted of naive CD4+ T cells from blood. The receptors were sampled from a woman aged 40 to 55 in good health.

This clone was counted ten times or more. This chain connects TRBV14 to TRBJ1-1; D ambiguous. This CDR3 comprises 14 residues. Between the trimmed V and J ends, which lost 4 bases and 0 bases, there was a span of 9 bases. Germline V gene data show CDR1 as SGHDN and CDR2 as FVKESK. The CDR3 sequence is CASSRGNLNTEAFF. CDR3 coding DNA: TGTGCCAGCAGCCGCGGTAATCTGAACACTGAAGCTTTCTTT.

The chain employs TRBV6-5 and TRBJ2-7; D remains ambiguous. The CDR3 covers 11 residues. V shed 1 base and J shed 6 bases, with 4 bases lying between them. Germline lookup yields CDR1 MNHEY and CDR2 SVGAGI. The CDR3 sequence is CASSYYSEQYF. The DNA of the CDR3 is TGTGCCAGCAGTTACTACTCCGAGCAGTACTTC.

This rearrangement joins TRBV5-1 to TRBJ2-7; possible D gene TRBD1, 5 bases. The length of the CDR3 is 13 residues. In germline, CDR1 is SGHRS, CDR2 YFSETQ. Trimming pared 3 bases from V and 9 bases from J, leaving 16 bases between. CDR3 in DNA: TGCGCCAGCAGCTCCCAAGGGGTTACACTGCAGTACTTC. This gives the protein CASSSQGVTLQYF.

The chain uses TRBV4-2 and TRBJ2-2, with 10 positions matching TRBD2. After removal of 4 bases from V and 2 bases from J, the junction contained 4 bases not matched to a gene. Germline assignment: CDR1 LGHNA and CDR2 YNFKEQ. This CDR3 contains 16 residues. The CDR3 is CASSRRTSGNTGELFF. The CDR3 DNA reads as TGTGCCAGCAGCCGCCGGACTAGCGGTAACACCGGGGAGCTGTTTTTT.

J is TRBJ2-5 and V is TRBV10-1; 8 bases align to TRBD2. The V gene's germline CDR1 is WNHNN and CDR2 SYGVQD (reference sequence). The CDR3 contains 16 residues. Losses at the gene ends were 2 bases for V and 5 bases for J; bases not matched to a gene: 10. CDR3 amino acids: CASSETPSGGAETQYF. In nucleotides, the CDR3 is TGCGCCAGCAGTGAGACCCCCTCCGGGGGGGCGGAGACCCAGTACTTC.

This clone was seen only a few times. The chain uses TRBV7-2 and TRBJ2-1; possibly TRBD2 for D (7 bases). CDR1 SGHTA and CDR2 FQGNSA come from the germline V gene. The germline V and J ends were trimmed by 2 bases and 7 bases, with 27 bases remaining between them. CDR3 length equals 19 residues. In DNA form, the CDR3 reads TGTGCCAGCAGCTTATACCCCCACTTTGGGGGGGGCCTGGGGAATGAGCAGTTCTTC. This gives the protein CASSLYPHFGGGLGNEQFF.

The rearrangement links TRBV6-1 to TRBJ1-6; possibly TRBD1 for D (6 bases). The CDR3 totals 13 residues. With 8 bases removed from V and 9 bases from J, the gap between germline ends came to 14 bases. Germline V gives CDR1 MNHNS, CDR2 SASEGT. The CDR3 here is CASWDIKGSPLHF. In DNA, the CDR3 is TGTGCCAGCTGGGACATCAAAGGTTCACCCCTCCACTTT.

This chain connects TRBV6-5 to TRBJ2-6; maybe TRBD1 (5 bases). V was clipped by 5 bases and J by 1 base, with 9 bases between them. The CDR3 extends over 15 amino acids. Germline V lookup: CDR1 MNHEY, CDR2 SVGAGI. CDR3 bases: TGTGCCAGCAGTATCCAGGGTTCTGGGGCCAACGTCCTGACTTTC. It translates to CASSIQGSGANVLTF.

This clone was seen only a few times. This chain joins TRBV29-1 and TRBJ2-6, with D tentatively TRBD1 (6 bases). The CDR3 runs 14 residues. The V end lost 6 bases, the J end lost 4 bases, and 13 bases lay between the germline ends. Germline lookup yields CDR1 SQVTM and CDR2 ANQGSEA. The chain's CDR3 is CSVARQGGANVLTF. The CDR3, as DNA: TGCAGCGTCGCTCGTCAGGGGGGGGCCAACGTCCTGACTTTC.

This sequence joins TRBV18 and TRBJ1-5; tentative D call: TRBD1 (6 bases). The CDR3 runs to 16 residues. Deletions cut 6 bases from V and 4 bases from J, with 19 bases between. Germline assignment: CDR1 KGHSH and CDR2 LQKENI. In DNA form, the CDR3 reads TGTGCCAGCTCCCAGGGGAGGGGGATTTTGAATCAGCCCCAGCATTTT. It translates to CASSQGRGILNQPQHF.

This clone was observed many times. The chain carries TRBV23-1 and TRBJ2-6, with D perhaps matching TRBD1 (6 bases). TRBV23-1 is classed as an ORF, of uncertain function. V was clipped by 2 bases and J by 6 bases, with 14 bases between them. CDR3 length equals 16 residues. The CDR3 sequence is CASSQEAGAKANVLTF. The CDR3 DNA sequence: TGCGCCAGCAGTCAAGAGGCAGGGGCAAAGGCCAACGTCCTGACTTTC.

In this sample, this clone turned up a few times. The V and J genes are TRBV5-4 and TRBJ1-4, with D perhaps matching TRBD1 (6 bases). This CDR3 region has 16 residues. CDR1 SGHNT and CDR2 YYREEE come from the germline V gene (reference sequence). V was shortened by 3 bases and J by 0 bases, with 12 bases between the two germline ends. CDR3 bases: TGTGCCAGCAGCTGGGGGGGGCCGGCAACTAATGAAAAACTGTTTTTT. Protein sequence: CASSWGGPATNEKLFF.

The rearrangement uses TRBV4-3 and TRBJ1-1, with TRBD1 matching over 7 bases. The CDR3 is made up of 16 amino acids. V lost 0 bases to trimming and J lost 9 bases; unmatched junction nucleotides: 13. Per germline, CDR1 LGHNA and CDR2 YSLEER. In DNA, the CDR3 is TGCGCCAGCAGCCAAGATCTGCCCGGGACAGCAGAAAAAGCTTTCTTT. The encoded protein is CASSQDLPGTAEKAFF.

The chain uses TRBV19 and TRBJ1-5; TRBD1 matches 8 bases. From germline, CDR1 is LNHDA and CDR2 SQIVND (reference sequence). The CDR3 totals 17 residues. V gave up 3 bases and J gave up 1 base; unmatched junction bases: 8. The CDR3 sequence is CASSMARTGWSNQPQHF. For the CDR3, the DNA is TGTGCCAGTAGTATGGCTAGGACAGGGTGGAGCAATCAGCCCCAGCATTTT.

The chain joins TRBV27 to TRBJ2-2; 8 bases map to TRBD1. The CDR3 is made up of 15 amino acids. V trimming: 6 bases; J trimming: 5 bases; junction bases outside the gene matches: 8. Looked up from germline, CDR1 is MNHEY and CDR2 is SMNVEV (reference sequence). CDR3 sequence: CASRSDRVRTGELFF. The CDR3 coding sequence is TGTGCCAGCAGATCGGACAGGGTGAGAACCGGGGAGCTGTTTTTT.

This clone turned up a few times. The rearrangement links TRBV13 to TRBJ1-2, with a possible D match to TRBD1 (5 bases). CDR3 size: 14 residues. Trimming took 1 base from V and 3 from J, leaving 9 bases between them. Per the germline V gene, CDR1 is PRHDT and CDR2 is FYEKMQ (reference sequence). The CDR3, as DNA: TGTGCCAGCAGCTTAGCAGGGAATGACTATGGCTACACCTTC. Its protein is CASSLAGNDYGYTF.

The CDR3 DNA follows: TGTGCCAGCAGCTCCCCCGGAGGGGGGGACCAAGAGACCCAGTACTTC. Its translation: CASSSPGGGDQETQYF. The chain has TRBV7-2 and TRBJ2-5, with D perhaps matching TRBD2 (7 bases). The ends were cut back, 4 bases at V and 0 bases at J, with 15 bases in the middle. Looked up from germline, CDR1 is SGHTA and CDR2 is FQGNSA. The CDR3 is made up of 16 amino acids.

This clone has only a few counts. The chain employs TRBV6-6 and TRBJ2-7; tentative D call: TRBD2 (6 bases). Germline V lookup: CDR1 MNHNY, CDR2 SVGAGI (reference sequence). Trimming took off 8 bases at V and 4 bases at J, with 9 bases between the two ends. The CDR3 is 11 residues long. CDR3 residues: CASQRGYEQYF. CDR3 sequence (DNA): TGTGCCAGCCAACGGGGGTACGAGCAGTACTTC.

The chain couples TRBV5-6 to TRBJ1-2; 9 bases align to TRBD1. The CDR3 sequence is 14 residues long. The junction had 4 bases not matched to a gene; V was cut back by 2 bases and J by 5 bases. Germline CDR1 SGHDT, CDR2 YYEEEE. The CDR3 DNA reads as TGTGCCAGCAGCTTACAGGGGGCGGCTTATGGCTACACCTTC. Protein: CASSLQGAAYGYTF.

This clone was observed a few times. This sequence joins TRBV29-1 and TRBJ1-1, with TRBD1 matching 8 bases. The CDR3 spans 13 residues. From germline, CDR1 is SQVTM and CDR2 ANQGSEA. J was trimmed by 4 bases and V by 5 bases; bases with no gene match: 6. The CDR3 DNA follows: TGCAGCGTTTCGACCACAGGGGGCACTGAAGCTTTCTTT. Translation: CSVSTTGGTEAFF.

The J gene is TRBJ1-5, the V gene TRBV7-9; 9 bases agree with TRBD1. The ends lost 1 base at V and 4 bases at J; junction bases unmatched: 2. Germline V CDR1 and CDR2: SEHNR, FQNEAQ (reference sequence). CDR3 length: 15 residues. CDR3 sequence reads: CASSLGDRENQPQHF. The CDR3 nucleotides are TGTGCCAGCAGCTTAGGGGACAGGGAGAATCAGCCCCAGCATTTT.

This clone was recorded a few times. The gene calls are TRBV7-9 and TRBJ1-1; D possibly corresponds to TRBD1 (6 bases). Germline values: CDR1 SEHNR, CDR2 FQNEAQ (reference sequence). The CDR3 spans 14 residues. The V gene lost 5 bases and the J gene lost 1 base, with 11 bases spanning the gap. DNA for the CDR3: TGTGCCAGCAGCGCGACAGGAAGGAACACTGAAGCTTTCTTT. Its translation is CASSATGRNTEAFF.

For this clone: An end of the junction differs from the germline gene, which may be a read error. The chain links TRBV10-2 to TRBJ2-7; 7 nucleotides agree with TRBD2. The CDR3 loop spans 16 amino acids. Germline V lookup: CDR1 WSHSY, CDR2 SAAADI. The CDR3 nucleotides read TGCGCCGGCAGTGAGAGGTTTGGACTAGGCTCCTACGAGCAGTACTTC. This codes for CAGSERFGLGSYEQYF.

This chain uses TRBV7-9 with TRBJ1-2; tentative D call: TRBD1 (6 bases). Looked up from germline, CDR1 is SEHNR and CDR2 is FQNEAQ (reference sequence). The CDR3 spans 13 residues. The V end was cut by 3 bases, the J end by 11 bases, with 16 bases between. The CDR3 nucleotides are TGTGCCAGCAGCTTCAACAGGGAGGGAGGATACACCTTC. It is translated as CASSFNREGGYTF.

This chain uses TRBV2 with TRBJ1-2; 8 bases fit TRBD1. Germline V gene sequence: CDR1 SNHLY, CDR2 FYNNEI. The CDR3 contains 14 residues. V trimming: 3 bases; J trimming: 4 bases; junction bases outside the gene matches: 4. CDR3 region: CASSDQGAAYGYTF. Here the CDR3 DNA reads TGTGCCAGCAGTGATCAGGGGGCCGCCTATGGCTACACCTTC.

This clone has just a few counts. V and J are TRBV19 and TRBJ2-3; TRBD1 might be the D (6 bases). Trimming left V 3 bases short and J 0 bases short, with 7 bases between. Germline CDR1 LNHDA, CDR2 SQIVND (reference sequence). The CDR3 totals 14 residues. The CDR3 sequence: CASSMGASTDTQYF. The CDR3 coding sequence is TGTGCCAGTAGTATGGGGGCGAGCACAGATACGCAGTATTTT.

V gene TRBV29-1 combines with J gene TRBJ1-4; D is unresolved. Germline V lookup: CDR1 SQVTM, CDR2 ANQGSEA. The CDR3 extends over 12 amino acids. CDR3 nucleotides: TGCACCTTTGCGGGGATAGGAGAAAAACTGTTTTTT. Translating it yields CTFAGIGEKLFF.